Below, 11 T cell receptor beta chains from the same sample are listed, as sequenced in a study of a mutant IDH1 vaccine in newly diagnosed glioma. Sample time point: baseline, week 1 (first vaccination visit). Treatment meaning: pre-vaccination baseline after standard-of-care therapy. Using immunoSEQ multiplex PCR, the repertoire was profiled, and TCRdb retains in-frame clones only, with some absent. The table has under 75,000 clones, around 90% seen once. The specimen comprised PBMCs, sampled from a glioma patient treated with radiotherapy, temozolomide or both. These receptors all come from a man aged 45 to 65 with glioma.

The chain has TRBV27 and TRBJ2-1; 7 nucleotides align to TRBD2. CDR3 length: 18 amino acids. Per the germline V gene, CDR1 is MNHEY and CDR2 is SMNVEV (reference sequence). V dropped 0 bases and J dropped 7; count of bases not matched to a gene: 15. CDR3 DNA: TGTGCCAGCAGTTTATCACCCACTTCTGCGGGAGTTGAAAATGAGCAGTTCTTC. Protein: CASSLSPTSAGVENEQFF.

The chain links TRBV19 to TRBJ1-1; D perhaps matches TRBD1 (5 bases). Trimming removed 5 bases from V and 1 base from J, with 11 bases in between. Germline-derived CDR1 and CDR2 are LNHDA and SQIVND (reference sequence). This CDR3 has 14 residues. The CDR3: CASSQTEKNTEAFF. CDR3 DNA sequence: TGTGCCAGTAGTCAGACAGAAAAGAACACTGAAGCTTTCTTT.

The J gene is TRBJ1-2, the V gene TRBV28; no firm D call. Germline CDR1 MDHEN, CDR2 SYDVKM. Between the trimmed V and J ends, which lost 5 bases and 5 bases, there was a span of 9 bases. CDR3 length: 12 amino acids. The CDR3 is CASSPLGYGYTF. The CDR3 DNA follows: TGTGCCAGCAGTCCCCTGGGGTATGGCTACACCTTC.

The chain combines TRBV6-1 with TRBJ2-7; TRBD1 agrees at 8 bases. This CDR3 has 13 amino acids. Germline V gene lookup returns CDR1 MNHNS and CDR2 SASEGT. V gave up 5 bases and J gave up 2 bases; unmatched junction bases: 2. In DNA, the CDR3 is TGTGCCAGCAGTTCGACAGGGGCCTACGAGCAGTACTTC. Protein product: CASSSTGAYEQYF.

This chain joins TRBV2 and TRBJ1-2; maybe TRBD1 (5 bases). The ends were cut back, 5 bases at V and 5 bases at J, with 18 bases in the middle. The CDR3 loop spans 15 amino acids. Germline V lookup: CDR1 SNHLY, CDR2 FYNNEI. The CDR3 loop is CASSQDKSVNYGYTF. The CDR3 DNA reads TGTGCCAGCAGTCAGGACAAATCCGTGAATTATGGCTACACCTTC. The full variable domain, in which reference TRBV2 and TRBJ1-2 provide the parts outside the CDR3, is EPEVTQTPSHQVTQMGQEVILRCVPISNHLYFYWYRQILGQKVEFLVSFYNNEISEKSEIFDDQFSVERPDGSNFTLKIRSTKLEDSAMYFCASSQDKSVNYGYTFGSGTRLTVV.

The genes are TRBV7-2 and TRBJ1-3, with D maybe TRBD1 (6 bases). Trimming shortened V by 1 base and J by 2 bases, and 12 bases separated the two germline ends. CDR1 is SGHTA and CDR2 is FQGNSA in the germline V gene. The CDR3 loop spans 16 amino acids. The CDR3 region has the DNA TGTGCCAGCAGCTTAGGCGGGGGGCAACCTGGAAACACCATATATTTT. Residues: CASSLGGGQPGNTIYF.

V usage is TRBV2 and J usage is TRBJ2-7, with D unclear. The CDR3 is 12 residues long. Germline V gives CDR1 SNHLY, CDR2 FYNNEI. Trimming took 6 bases from V and 6 from J, leaving 12 bases between them. The CDR3 reads CASRVRVFEQYF. CDR3 DNA: TGTGCCAGCAGAGTCCGGGTATTCGAGCAGTACTTC. Filled out from reference TRBV2 and TRBJ2-7, the complete variable domain reads EPEVTQTPSHQVTQMGQEVILRCVPISNHLYFYWYRQILGQKVEFLVSFYNNEISEKSEIFDDQFSVERPDGSNFTLKIRSTKLEDSAMYFCASRVRVFEQYFGPGTRLTVT.

The gene calls are TRBV30 and TRBJ2-1; unclear D gene. This CDR3 has 12 amino acids. CDR1 and CDR2 from the germline V gene are GTSNPN and SVGIG (reference sequence). The V end lost 0 bases, the J end lost 8 bases, and 8 bases lay between the germline ends. In nucleotides, the CDR3 is TGTGCCTGGAGTGTATCGGGCTATGAGCAGTTCTTC. Translation: CAWSVSGYEQFF. Complete variable domain (other parts from reference TRBV30 and TRBJ2-1): SQTIHQWPATLVQPVGSPLSLECTVEGTSNPNLYWYRQAAGRGLQLLFYSVGIGQISSEVPQNLSASRPQDRQFILSSKKLLLSDSGFYLCAWSVSGYEQFFGPGTRLTVL.

The DNA of the CDR3 is TGCGCCAGCAGCTTGGGACAGGGCGGCAATCAGCCCCAGCATTTT. Translation gives CASSLGQGGNQPQHF. J is TRBJ1-5 and V is TRBV5-1; 7 bases map to TRBD1. Germline CDR1 and CDR2: SGHRS and YFSETQ. The CDR3 sequence is 15 residues long. The V and J ends lost 0 bases and 2 bases, in that order; junction bases with no gene match: 2.

The chain recombines TRBV9 with TRBJ1-4; TRBD1 matches at 8 bases. J lost 7 bases, V lost 4 bases, and 12 bases had no gene match. This CDR3 region has 16 residues. Germline V gene data show CDR1 as SGDLS and CDR2 as YYNGEE. In nucleotides, the CDR3 is TGTGCCAGCAGCCGAACCCATGGACAGGGCGGTGAAAAACTGTTTTTT. Its translation: CASSRTHGQGGEKLFF.

The rearrangement links TRBV5-1 to TRBJ2-7, with D possibly matching TRBD1 (6 bases). Trimming cost V 2 bases and J 7 bases, with 16 bases left between them. The CDR3 has 14 amino acids. The germline V gene has CDR1 SGHRS and CDR2 YFSETQ. The DNA of the CDR3 is TGCGCCAGCAGCTTCGAGGGGACATTTCGGGAGCAGTACTTC. Amino acids: CASSFEGTFREQYF.